This TCR beta chain was obtained from a study of cytomegalovirus exposure and HLA in healthy donors. Concerning this clone: Its antigen is unknown.

Deletions cut 0 bases from V and 7 bases from J, with 9 bases between. The CDR3 covers 14 residues. CDR1 is SEHNR and CDR2 is FQNEAQ in the germline V gene (reference sequence). General study results and limits: The classifier, whose performance was assessed in both the original and validation cohorts, reportedly diagnosed cytomegalovirus status with high specificity and sensitivity. Across HLA loci, a later analysis found differing TCR association rates, with DRB1 most and HLA-C fewest.

Primers included in the PCR were 60 Vbeta and 13 Jbeta primers. Authors' processing steps: Among the unique TCR beta chains that a later analysis counted, roughly 80 million in all, roughly 11 million were shared. The repertoire was sequenced with immunoSEQ multiplex PCR; TCRdb's copy has only in-frame clones and lacks some. The DNA was the basis for D and trimming; V, J and clone size are from that table. The profile shows 120,000 or so clones, roughly 70% of them singletons. The sample comprised PBMCs. The TCR originated in a man between 25 and 39 years old in good health and CMV-seronegative. The V and J genes are TRBV7-9 and TRBJ1-4; tentatively, D is TRBD1 (6 bases). CDR3: CASSLAGAGEKLFF. The CDR3 DNA follows: TGTGCCAGCAGCTTAGCGGGGGCAGGTGAAAAACTGTTTTTT.